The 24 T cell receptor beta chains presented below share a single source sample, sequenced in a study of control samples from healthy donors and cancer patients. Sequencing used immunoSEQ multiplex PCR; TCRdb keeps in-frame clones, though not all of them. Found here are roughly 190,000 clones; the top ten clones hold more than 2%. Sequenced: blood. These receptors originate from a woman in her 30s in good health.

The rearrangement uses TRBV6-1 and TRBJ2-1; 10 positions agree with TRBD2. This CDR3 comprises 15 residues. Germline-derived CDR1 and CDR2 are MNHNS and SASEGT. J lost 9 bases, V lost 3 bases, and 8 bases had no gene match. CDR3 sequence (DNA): TGTGCCAGCAGTGAGACGAAGCGGGGGGGCATTGAGCAGTTCTTC. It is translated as CASSETKRGGIEQFF.

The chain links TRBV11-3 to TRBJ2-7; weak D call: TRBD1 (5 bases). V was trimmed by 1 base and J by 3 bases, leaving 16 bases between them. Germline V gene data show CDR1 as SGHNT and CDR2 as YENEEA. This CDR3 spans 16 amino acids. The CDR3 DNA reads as TGTGCCAGCAGCTTAGGGCTAGGGGCAGCAGACTACGAGCAGTACTTC. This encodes CASSLGLGAADYEQYF. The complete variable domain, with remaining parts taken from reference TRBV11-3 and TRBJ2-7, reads EAGVVQSPRYKIIEKKQPVAFWCNPISGHNTLYWYLQNLGQGPELLIRYENEEAVDDSQLPKDRFSAERLKGVDSTLKIQPAELGDSAVYLCASSLGLGAADYEQYFGPGTRLTVT.

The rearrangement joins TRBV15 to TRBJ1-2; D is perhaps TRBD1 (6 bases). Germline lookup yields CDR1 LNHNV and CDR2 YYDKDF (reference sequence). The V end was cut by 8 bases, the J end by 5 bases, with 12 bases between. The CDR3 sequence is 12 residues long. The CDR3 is CATGTRLYGYTF. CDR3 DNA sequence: TGTGCCACCGGGACAAGGTTGTATGGCTACACCTTC.

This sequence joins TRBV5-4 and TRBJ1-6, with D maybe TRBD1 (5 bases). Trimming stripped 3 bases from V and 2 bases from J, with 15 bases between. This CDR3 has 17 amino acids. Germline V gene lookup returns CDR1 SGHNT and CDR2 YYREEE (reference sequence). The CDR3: CASSSVGTSAYNSPLHF. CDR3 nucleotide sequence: TGTGCCAGCAGCTCGGTGGGGACGTCAGCCTATAATTCACCCCTCCACTTT.

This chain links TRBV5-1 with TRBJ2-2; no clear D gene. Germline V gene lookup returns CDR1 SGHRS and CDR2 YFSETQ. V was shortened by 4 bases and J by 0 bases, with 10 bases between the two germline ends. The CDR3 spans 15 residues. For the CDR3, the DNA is TGCGCCAGCAGCCCAGGACGGGCGAACACCGGGGAGCTGTTTTTT. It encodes CASSPGRANTGELFF.

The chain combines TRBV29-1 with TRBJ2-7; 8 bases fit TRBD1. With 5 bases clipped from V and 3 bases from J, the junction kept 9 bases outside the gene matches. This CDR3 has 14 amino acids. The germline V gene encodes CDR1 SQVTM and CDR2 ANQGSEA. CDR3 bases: TGCAGCGTTCGTGTCGGGACAGGATACTACGAGCAGTACTTC. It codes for CSVRVGTGYYEQYF.

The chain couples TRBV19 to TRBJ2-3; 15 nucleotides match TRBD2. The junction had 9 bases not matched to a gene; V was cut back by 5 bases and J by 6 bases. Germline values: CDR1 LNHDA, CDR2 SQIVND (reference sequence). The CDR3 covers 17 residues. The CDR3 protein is CASSPQGLAGGFDTQYF. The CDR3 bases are TGTGCCAGTAGTCCTCAGGGACTAGCGGGGGGATTCGATACGCAGTATTTT.

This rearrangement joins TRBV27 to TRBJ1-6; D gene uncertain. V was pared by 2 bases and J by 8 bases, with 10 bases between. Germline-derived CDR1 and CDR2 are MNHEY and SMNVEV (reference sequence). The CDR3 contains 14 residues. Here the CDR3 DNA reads TGTGCCAGCAGTTTAGAGGGAGGATATTCACCCCTCCACTTT. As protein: CASSLEGGYSPLHF.

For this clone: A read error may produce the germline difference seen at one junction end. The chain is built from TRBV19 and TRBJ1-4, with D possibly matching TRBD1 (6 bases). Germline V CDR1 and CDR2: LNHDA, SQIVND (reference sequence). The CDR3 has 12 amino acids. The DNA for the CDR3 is TGTGCCGGTAGTATGAAGGGGGGAGTAAGGTTTTTT. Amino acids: CAGSMKGGVRFF.

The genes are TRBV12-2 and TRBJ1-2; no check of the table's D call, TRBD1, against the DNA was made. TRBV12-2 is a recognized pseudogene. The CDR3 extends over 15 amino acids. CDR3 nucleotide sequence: TGTGCAAGTCGCTTATACCGTAAGGACAGGAGCGGCTACACCTTC. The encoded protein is CASRLYRKDRSGYTF.

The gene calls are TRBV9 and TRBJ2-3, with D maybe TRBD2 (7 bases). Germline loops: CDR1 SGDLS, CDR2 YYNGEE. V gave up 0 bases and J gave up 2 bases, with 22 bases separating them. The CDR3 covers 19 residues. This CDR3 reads CASSVAGGGGGGHTDTQYF. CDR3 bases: TGTGCCAGCAGCGTAGCAGGCGGAGGCGGGGGCGGACACACAGATACGCAGTATTTT.

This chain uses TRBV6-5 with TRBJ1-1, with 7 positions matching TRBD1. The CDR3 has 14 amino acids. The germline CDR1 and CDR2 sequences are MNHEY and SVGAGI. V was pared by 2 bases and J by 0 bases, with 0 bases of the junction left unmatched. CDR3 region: CASSYGTVNTEAFF. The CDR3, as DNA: TGTGCCAGCAGTTACGGGACAGTGAACACTGAAGCTTTCTTT.

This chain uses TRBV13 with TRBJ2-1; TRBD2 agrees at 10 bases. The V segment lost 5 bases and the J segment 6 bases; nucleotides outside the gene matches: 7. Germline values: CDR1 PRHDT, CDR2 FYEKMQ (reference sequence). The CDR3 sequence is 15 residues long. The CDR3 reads CASSQLAGALNEQFF. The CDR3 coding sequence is TGTGCCAGCAGCCAGCTAGCGGGGGCCCTCAATGAGCAGTTCTTC.

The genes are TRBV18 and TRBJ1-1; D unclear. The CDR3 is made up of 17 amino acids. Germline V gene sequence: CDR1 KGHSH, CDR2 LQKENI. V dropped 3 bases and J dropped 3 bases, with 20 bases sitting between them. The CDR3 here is CASSPRLGPNVDTEAFF. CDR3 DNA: TGTGCCAGCTCACCCCGACTGGGTCCCAATGTCGACACTGAAGCTTTCTTT. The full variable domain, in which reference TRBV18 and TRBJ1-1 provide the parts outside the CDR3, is NAGVMQNPRHLVRRRGQEARLRCSPMKGHSHVYWYRQLPEEGLKFMVYLQKENIIDESGMPKERFSAEFPKEGPSILRIQQVVRGDSAAYFCASSPRLGPNVDTEAFFGQGTRLTVV.

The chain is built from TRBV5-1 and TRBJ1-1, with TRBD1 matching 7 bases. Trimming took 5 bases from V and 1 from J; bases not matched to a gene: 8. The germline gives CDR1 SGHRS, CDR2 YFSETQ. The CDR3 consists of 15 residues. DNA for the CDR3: TGCGCCAGCAGGTCCAGCAGGGGGGCGAACACTGAAGCTTTCTTT. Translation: CASRSSRGANTEAFF.

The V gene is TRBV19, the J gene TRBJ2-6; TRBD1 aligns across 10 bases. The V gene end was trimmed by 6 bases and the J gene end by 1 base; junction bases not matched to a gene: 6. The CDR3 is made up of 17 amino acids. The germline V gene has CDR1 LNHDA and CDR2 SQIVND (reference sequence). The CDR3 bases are TGTGCCAGTAGCGCCGGGACAGGGGATTCTGGGGCCAACGTCCTGACTTTC. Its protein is CASSAGTGDSGANVLTF.

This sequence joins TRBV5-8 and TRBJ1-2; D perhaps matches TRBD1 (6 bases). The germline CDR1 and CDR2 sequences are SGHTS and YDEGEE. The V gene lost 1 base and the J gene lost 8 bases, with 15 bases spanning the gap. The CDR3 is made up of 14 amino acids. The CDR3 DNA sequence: TGTGCCAGCAGCTTGACAGGGTATCGTTGGGGCTACACCTTC. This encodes CASSLTGYRWGYTF.

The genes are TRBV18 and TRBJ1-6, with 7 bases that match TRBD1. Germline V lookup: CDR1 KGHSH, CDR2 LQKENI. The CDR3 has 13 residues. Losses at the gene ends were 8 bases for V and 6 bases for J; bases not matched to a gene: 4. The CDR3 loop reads CASTDRVNSPLHF. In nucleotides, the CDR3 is TGTGCCAGCACCGACAGGGTTAATTCACCCCTCCACTTT.

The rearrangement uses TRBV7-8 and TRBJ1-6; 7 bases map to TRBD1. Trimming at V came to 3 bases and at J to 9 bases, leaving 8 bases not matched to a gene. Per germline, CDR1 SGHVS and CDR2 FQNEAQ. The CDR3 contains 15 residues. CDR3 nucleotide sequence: TGTGCCAGCAGCTTCTACAGGGGCATGAGTTCACCCCTCCACTTT. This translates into CASSFYRGMSSPLHF.

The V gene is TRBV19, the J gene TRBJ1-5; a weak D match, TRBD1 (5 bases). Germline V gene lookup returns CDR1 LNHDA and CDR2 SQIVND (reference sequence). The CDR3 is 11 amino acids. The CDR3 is CKSSGDQPQHF. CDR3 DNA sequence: TGTAAATCGTCGGGGGATCAGCCCCAGCATTTT.

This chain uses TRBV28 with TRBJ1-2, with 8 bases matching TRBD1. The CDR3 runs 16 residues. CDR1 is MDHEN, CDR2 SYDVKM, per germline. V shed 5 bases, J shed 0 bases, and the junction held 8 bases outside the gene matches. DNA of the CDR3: TGTGCCAGCAGTCCAAGGGAGACAGGGGCTAACTATGGCTACACCTTC. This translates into CASSPRETGANYGYTF.

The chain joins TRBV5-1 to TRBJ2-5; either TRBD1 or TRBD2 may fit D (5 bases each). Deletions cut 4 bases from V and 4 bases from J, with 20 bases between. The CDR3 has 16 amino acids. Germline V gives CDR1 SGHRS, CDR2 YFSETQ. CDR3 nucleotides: TGCGCCAGCAGCCGGAAGACAGCGGAGGTCGGAGAGACCCAGTACTTC. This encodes CASSRKTAEVGETQYF.

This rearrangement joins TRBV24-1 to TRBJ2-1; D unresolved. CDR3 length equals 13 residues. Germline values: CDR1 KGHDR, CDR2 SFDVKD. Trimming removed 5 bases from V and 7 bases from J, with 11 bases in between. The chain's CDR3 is CATSVPLRNEQFF. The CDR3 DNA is TGTGCCACCAGTGTGCCCCTTAGAAATGAGCAGTTCTTC.

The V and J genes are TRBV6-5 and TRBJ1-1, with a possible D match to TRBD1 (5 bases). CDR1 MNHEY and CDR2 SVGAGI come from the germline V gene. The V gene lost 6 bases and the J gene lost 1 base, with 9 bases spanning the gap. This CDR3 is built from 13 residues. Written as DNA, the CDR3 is TGTGCCAGCAGAATTCAGGGGAACACTGAAGCTTTCTTT. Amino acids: CASRIQGNTEAFF.